The T cell receptor (beta chain) described here comes from a study of T cell responses to AZD1222 COVID-19 vaccine. Study findings and constraints: The peak T cell response came first, and repertoires were sampled only after it. Spike-specific TCRs gained breadth and depth after people received two AZD1222 doses. The donor cohort was predominantly white British with a female majority, and clonal diversity may have been underestimated.

Germline CDR1 and CDR2: SEHNR and FQNEAQ (reference sequence). The CDR3 extends over 15 amino acids. V lost 1 base and J lost 4, with 13 bases in between. Concerning this clone: Its antigen is still unknown.

Assay used: immunoSEQ multiplex PCR; TCRdb lists only in-frame clones, some missing. The table lists tens of thousands of clones, more than 85% of them singletons. Researchers grouped second doses given at about 4 or about 12 weeks into one pool. The J gene is TRBJ1-2, the V gene TRBV7-9, with D hard to call. The clonotype comes from an adult who received the AZD1222 COVID-19 vaccine. This specimen consisted of peripheral blood, obtained 28 days after the second AZD1222 dose. The CDR3 spells CASSLGSRLIYGYTF. The CDR3 DNA sequence: TGTGCCAGCAGCTTAGGATCGCGACTCATCTATGGCTACACCTTC.